These 8 T cell receptor beta chains share one sample of origin, sequenced in a study of beta chain features in type 1 diabetes. Expressed TCRB transcripts were sequenced because the isolated RNA had all been reverse transcribed beforehand. Generated by immunoSEQ multiplex PCR, the TCRdb table keeps only in-frame clones and is missing some. The table records about 620,000 clones, roughly 15% of them present only once. The sequencing sample was made of naive CD4+ T cells from blood. These receptors originate from a man younger than 30 in good health.

Only a few counts were recorded for this clone. The chain links TRBV18 to TRBJ2-7; TRBD1 or TRBD2 may be the D gene (5 bases each). CDR3 length: 15 residues. The ends were cut back, 1 base at V and 5 bases at J, with 15 bases in the middle. The V gene's germline CDR1 is KGHSH and CDR2 LQKENI. The CDR3 DNA is TGTGCCAGCTCACCACGGAGTACGGGGCTTGACGAGCAGTACTTC. Encoded protein: CASSPRSTGLDEQYF.

This clone was detected a few times. The chain has TRBV10-3 and TRBJ2-1; 11 nucleotides match TRBD1. The CDR3 has 15 residues. From germline, CDR1 is ENHRY and CDR2 SYGVKD. The V segment lost 4 bases and the J segment 6 bases; nucleotides outside the gene matches: 5. For the CDR3, the DNA is TGTGCCATCAGTGCCCCCGGGACAGGGGGCAATGAGCAGTTCTTC. Residues: CAISAPGTGGNEQFF.

This clone appeared a few times. CDR3 loop: CAWEPDLYGYTF. The CDR3 DNA sequence: TGTGCCTGGGAGCCAGATCTCTATGGCTACACCTTC. The chain couples TRBV30 to TRBJ1-2; no clear D. The CDR3 is 12 amino acids. V was trimmed by 5 bases and J by 4 bases, leaving 11 bases between them. Germline V CDR1 and CDR2: GTSNPN, SVGIG (reference sequence).

A few counts support this clone. The chain joins TRBV5-1 to TRBJ2-5, with D perhaps matching TRBD1 (5 bases). V was clipped by 1 base and J by 5 bases, with 15 bases between them. The CDR3 loop spans 15 amino acids. Germline V lookup: CDR1 SGHRS, CDR2 YFSETQ. The CDR3 nucleotides read TGCGCCAGCAGCTTGATTACAGGCCCCCGGGAGACCCAGTACTTC. This sequence encodes CASSLITGPRETQYF.

The chain is built from TRBV5-1 and TRBJ2-3, with TRBD1 matching 10 bases. V was pared by 4 bases and J by 4 bases, with 12 bases of the junction left unmatched. Per the germline V gene, CDR1 is SGHRS and CDR2 is YFSETQ. This CDR3 is built from 17 residues. CDR3 sequence: CASSVGPGQGTADTQYF. Written as DNA, the CDR3 is TGCGCCAGCAGCGTTGGCCCGGGACAGGGGACCGCAGATACGCAGTATTTT.

This clone has a handful of counts. V and J are TRBV4-1 and TRBJ1-2, with 9 bases fitting TRBD1. The CDR3 has 15 amino acids. V shed 0 bases, J shed 2 bases, and the junction held 1 base outside the gene matches. Germline loops: CDR1 MGHRA, CDR2 YSYEKL. The CDR3, as DNA: TGCGCCAGCAGCCAAGACGGACAGGGGAACTATGGCTACACCTTC. This gives the protein CASSQDGQGNYGYTF.

This clone was detected only a few times. The sample carries other DNA sequences with the same CDR3. The J gene is TRBJ1-5, the V gene TRBV5-4; a possible D gene is TRBD1 (5 bases). CDR3 size: 14 residues. The V gene lost 0 bases and the J gene lost 2 bases, with 6 bases spanning the gap. Germline values: CDR1 SGHNT, CDR2 YYREEE (reference sequence). In DNA, the CDR3 is TGTGCCAGCAGCTTGGGAGGGGGCAATCAGCCCCAGCATTTT. This encodes CASSLGGGNQPQHF.

The chain carries TRBV2 and TRBJ1-1; the D is unclear. This CDR3 is built from 14 residues. Trimming shortened V by 4 bases and J by 6 bases, and 15 bases separated the two germline ends. Germline assignment: CDR1 SNHLY and CDR2 FYNNEI. CDR3 coding DNA: TGTGCCAGCAGTGCTCAGAGGGCGGCCTCTGAAGCTTTCTTT. It is translated as CASSAQRAASEAFF.